One sample yielded the 19 T cell receptor beta chains listed below, sequenced in a study of OX40 agonist ivuxolimab in advanced cancers. Repertoires were generated with immunoSEQ multiplex PCR, while TCRdb's copy carries only in-frame clones and drops some. The sample has roughly 30,000 clones, roughly 84% seen once. Sequenced here: CD4+ or CD8+ T cells sorted from blood, sampled in a trial of the OX40 agonist ivuxolimab. These receptors were obtained from an adult with an advanced solid tumor such as melanoma, head and neck, liver or kidney cancer.

The J gene is TRBJ1-4, the V gene TRBV28, with a possible D match to TRBD1 (5 bases). The V gene's germline CDR1 is MDHEN and CDR2 SYDVKM. The CDR3 runs to 13 residues. Trimming cost V 8 bases and J 0 bases, with 7 bases left between them. The CDR3 here is CASQTATNEKLFF. The DNA for the CDR3 is TGTGCCAGCCAGACAGCAACTAATGAAAAACTGTTTTTT.

The chain joins TRBV4-3 to TRBJ1-2; D perhaps matches TRBD1 (5 bases). The CDR3 covers 14 residues. Trimming left V 4 bases short and J 7 bases short, with 16 bases between. Germline V lookup: CDR1 LGHNA, CDR2 YSLEER. Here the CDR3 reads CASSRGTAKGGYTF. The CDR3 region has the DNA TGCGCCAGCAGCCGAGGGACGGCTAAGGGTGGCTACACCTTC.

The chain uses TRBV9 and TRBJ2-7, with 9 bases that match TRBD1. The CDR3 runs 14 residues. Unmatched junction bases numbered 5, after V lost 3 bases and J lost 4 bases. Germline lookup yields CDR1 SGDLS and CDR2 YYNGEE. As DNA, the CDR3 is TGTGCCAGCAGCGCCGGGACAGGGCGGTACGAGCAGTACTTC. Translating gives CASSAGTGRYEQYF.

V and J are TRBV4-1 and TRBJ2-7; possibly TRBD1 or TRBD2 for D (5 bases each). Trimming cost V 5 bases and J 2 bases, with 13 bases left between them. CDR1 is MGHRA, CDR2 YSYEKL, per germline. CDR3 length: 14 residues. This CDR3 is CASSWGTDAYEQYF. The CDR3 DNA is TGCGCCAGCAGCTGGGGGACCGACGCCTACGAGCAGTACTTC.

The chain uses TRBV7-6 and TRBJ2-7; D not certain. Germline V gene sequence: CDR1 SGHVS, CDR2 FNYEAQ. V was trimmed by 1 base and J by 1 base, leaving 5 bases between them. There are 13 residues in the CDR3. The CDR3 DNA reads as TGTGCCAGCAGCTTAGGTGCATCCTACGAGCAGTACTTC. It translates to CASSLGASYEQYF.

The chain has TRBV13 and TRBJ1-6; TRBD1 matches at 11 bases. V gave up 3 bases and J gave up 7 bases; unmatched junction bases: 2. CDR1 and CDR2 from the germline V gene are PRHDT and FYEKMQ (reference sequence). The CDR3 extends over 15 amino acids. CDR3 DNA: TGTGCCAGCAGCTTGGGGACAGGGGGAAATTCACCCCTCCACTTT. This codes for CASSLGTGGNSPLHF.

This clone was seen just once. This chain joins TRBV6-4 and TRBJ2-1; TRBD2 matches 8 bases. The V and J ends lost 2 bases and 5 bases, in that order; junction bases with no gene match: 8. The CDR3 is 16 amino acids. In germline, CDR1 is MRHNA, CDR2 SNTAGT. This CDR3 is CASSDAGGAGNNEQFF. The CDR3 region has the DNA TGTGCCAGCAGTGACGCGGGAGGCGCGGGGAACAATGAGCAGTTCTTC.

This clone was counted between two and nine times. V is TRBV12-5 and J is TRBJ1-2, with D unresolved. The CDR3 extends over 12 amino acids. The V end was cut by 0 bases, the J end by 10 bases, with 9 bases between. Germline V CDR1 and CDR2: LGHNT, FRNRAP. The CDR3 DNA reads TGTGCTAGTGGTTTGGTAGCGGGAACCTACACCTTC. This codes for CASGLVAGTYTF.

The chain carries TRBV9 and TRBJ2-2; TRBD2 matches 11 bases. V trimming: 0 bases; J trimming: 4 bases; junction bases outside the gene matches: 11. Germline values: CDR1 SGDLS, CDR2 YYNGEE. The CDR3 runs to 19 residues. The CDR3 coding sequence is TGTGCCAGCAGCGTAGGGGGAGTAGCGGGAGGGCCAGTCACCGGGGAGCTGTTTTTT. Its translation is CASSVGGVAGGPVTGELFF.

This clone has a single count. The chain carries TRBV30 and TRBJ1-1; D perhaps matches TRBD1 (5 bases). This CDR3 is built from 13 residues. V shed 0 bases and J shed 8 bases, with 13 bases lying between them. Germline CDR1 and CDR2: GTSNPN and SVGIG (reference sequence). This CDR3 reads CAWSVRTGGEAFF. In DNA form, the CDR3 reads TGTGCCTGGAGTGTACGAACAGGAGGGGAAGCTTTCTTT.

The rearrangement uses TRBV23-1 and TRBJ2-5, with TRBD1 identical over 7 bases. TRBV23-1 is given ORF status, its function remaining uncertain. This CDR3 has 16 residues. The V segment lost 2 bases and the J segment 0 bases; nucleotides outside the gene matches: 6. The chain's CDR3 is CASSQRGGRYQETQYF. CDR3 nucleotides: TGCGCCAGCAGTCAAAGAGGGGGCCGGTACCAAGAGACCCAGTACTTC.

The rearrangement links TRBV11-2 to TRBJ2-7, with 10 nucleotides matching TRBD2. The CDR3 extends over 19 amino acids. Trimming at V came to 3 bases and at J to 3 bases, leaving 17 bases not matched to a gene. Germline V gene data show CDR1 as SGHAT and CDR2 as FQNNGV. The CDR3 DNA follows: TGTGCCAGCAGCTTGCATCCCACCCCAGGGGCTAGCGGGGGCTACGAGCAGTACTTC. Its translation is CASSLHPTPGASGGYEQYF.

V is TRBV7-2 and J is TRBJ1-6; possible D gene TRBD1, 5 bases. Trimming took 8 bases from V and 9 from J, leaving 14 bases between them. Germline CDR1 SGHTA, CDR2 FQGNSA. The CDR3 extends over 13 amino acids. CDR3 amino acids: CASLEGTRSPLHF. In DNA, the CDR3 is TGTGCCAGCCTAGAGGGGACTCGTTCACCCCTCCACTTT.

CDR3 region: CASSLWGTGGQGRNEKLFF. CDR3 bases: TGTGCCAGCAGCTTATGGGGGACAGGGGGCCAGGGCCGCAATGAAAAACTGTTTTTT. V and J are TRBV7-9 and TRBJ1-4, with 12 bases that match TRBD1. The CDR3 is 19 amino acids. V shed 2 bases and J 5 bases; nucleotides not matched to a gene: 12. The germline CDR1 and CDR2 sequences are SEHNR and FQNEAQ (reference sequence).

Notes on this clone: The junction does not match germline at one end; this may be a read error. CDR3 amino acids: CASSLAGAVTDTQYF. The CDR3 DNA sequence: TGTGCCAGCAGCCTAGCGGGGGCCGTCACAGATACGCAGTATTTT. The V call is TRBV7-2, the J call TRBJ2-3; TRBD2 aligns across 10 bases. The CDR3 consists of 15 residues. Per germline, CDR1 SGHTA and CDR2 FQGNSA.

The V call is TRBV5-1, the J call TRBJ2-7; no clear D. CDR3 size: 13 residues. Germline assignment: CDR1 SGHRS and CDR2 YFSETQ. With 4 bases removed from V and 4 bases from J, the gap between germline ends came to 12 bases. The CDR3 DNA is TGCGCCAGCAGCCCTGACGATGGGTACGAGCAGTACTTC. Translated: CASSPDDGYEQYF.

The rearrangement uses TRBV10-3 and TRBJ1-2; D is possibly TRBD1 (5 bases). This CDR3 spans 15 amino acids. Germline CDR1 is ENHRY and CDR2 is SYGVKD. V lost 0 bases to trimming and J lost 4 bases, with 12 bases between them. The CDR3 loop is CAISESEGRSYGYTF. The CDR3 nucleotides read TGTGCCATCAGTGAGTCCGAGGGGCGAAGCTATGGCTACACCTTC.

Turning to this clone: The same CDR3 arises from other DNA sequences in this sample as well. The chain links TRBV19 to TRBJ1-1, with TRBD1 as a possible D gene (6 bases). CDR1 is LNHDA and CDR2 is SQIVND in the germline V gene (reference sequence). This CDR3 comprises 12 residues. Trimming shortened V by 6 bases and J by 1 base, and 6 bases separated the two germline ends. As DNA, the CDR3 is TGTGCCAGTAGGACAGGGAACACTGAAGCTTTCTTT. It is translated as CASRTGNTEAFF.

In its sample, this clone was seen a few times. The V and J genes are TRBV27 and TRBJ2-3; D not resolved. The germline gives CDR1 MNHEY, CDR2 SMNVEV (reference sequence). The CDR3 is 14 amino acids. V was pared by 5 bases and J by 4 bases, with 13 bases between. CDR3 coding DNA: TGTGCCAGCAGTCTCGTAAGAGACGCAGATACGCAGTATTTT. Amino acids: CASSLVRDADTQYF.